The present T cell receptor beta chain was sequenced within a study of cytomegalovirus exposure and HLA in healthy donors. Whole-study findings and limits: Among the most significant clusters, several appeared linked to common viral pathogens in a later analysis. Highest at DRB1 and lowest at HLA-C, TCR association rates differed among HLA loci in a later analysis.

As concerns this clone: Its antigen is currently unknown.

Researchers ran the PCR with 60 Vbeta and 13 Jbeta primers. The assay was immunoSEQ multiplex PCR, and TCRdb's table has in-frame clones only and misses some. The table includes around 180,000 clones, about 77% detected once. The CDR3 totals 13 residues. Germline lookup yields CDR1 SNHLY and CDR2 FYNNEI. V was pared by 6 bases and J by 3 bases, with 12 bases between. Sequencing was performed on PBMCs. This rearrangement joins TRBV2 to TRBJ2-7; possibly TRBD1 for D (6 bases). The clonotype comes from a man in his fifties or sixties in good health and CMV-seronegative. CDR3 sequence (DNA): TGTGCCAGCAGCCAAGACAGGTACTACGAGCAGTACTTC. It codes for CASSQDRYYEQYF.